What follows is one T cell receptor (beta chain) and its context. Its target is unknown. In the CD4+ fraction, cells were divided into CD45RA+ naive and CD45RA-negative memory subsets. The entry originates in a study of shared clonotypes between healthy human individuals. Study results and limitations: Few donors limited the genetic and exposure-history diversity represented. Sharing across four donors was highest in naive CD4 (roughly 5%) and lowest in memory CD8 (0.4%). Naive subsets generally had larger estimated richness than memory subsets.

Using immunoSEQ multiplex PCR, the repertoire was profiled, and TCRdb retains in-frame clones only, with some absent. The data contain roughly 2 million clones, 85% to 95% of them seen just once; the ten biggest clones take up roughly 0.13%. Germline CDR1 ENHRY, CDR2 SYGVKD. The CDR3 consists of 16 residues. Between the trimmed V and J ends, which lost 8 bases and 4 bases, there was a span of 22 bases. Input material: naive CD4+ T cells sorted from blood. Subset noted: CD45RA+ positively selected. The chain combines TRBV10-3 with TRBJ2-3, with a weak D call TRBD2 (7 bases). The TCR comes from a man in his late teens or twenties in good health. CDR3 protein: CAIGGGTGLMADTQYF. For the CDR3, the DNA is TGTGCCATCGGGGGGGGAACAGGGTTGATGGCAGATACGCAGTATTTT.